The clone carrying this T cell receptor (beta chain) was counted a single time. Trimming removed 5 bases from V and 1 base from J; junction bases left unmatched: 2. Per germline, CDR1 SSHAT and CDR2 FNYEAQ (reference sequence). This CDR3 contains 15 residues. This sample is part of a study of OX40 agonist ivuxolimab in advanced cancers. Repertoires were generated with immunoSEQ multiplex PCR, while TCRdb's copy carries only in-frame clones and drops some. The table shows tens of thousands of clones, with 84% occurring only once. This sample comprised CD4+ or CD8+ T cells sorted from blood, obtained in a trial of the OX40 agonist ivuxolimab. The clonotype comes from an adult with an advanced solid tumor such as melanoma, head and neck, liver or kidney cancer. The chain recombines TRBV7-7 with TRBJ2-3; 11 nucleotides line up with TRBD1. In DNA form, the CDR3 reads TGTGCCAGCAGCCCGGGACAGGGGGGCACAGATACGCAGTATTTT. This sequence encodes CASSPGQGGTDTQYF.